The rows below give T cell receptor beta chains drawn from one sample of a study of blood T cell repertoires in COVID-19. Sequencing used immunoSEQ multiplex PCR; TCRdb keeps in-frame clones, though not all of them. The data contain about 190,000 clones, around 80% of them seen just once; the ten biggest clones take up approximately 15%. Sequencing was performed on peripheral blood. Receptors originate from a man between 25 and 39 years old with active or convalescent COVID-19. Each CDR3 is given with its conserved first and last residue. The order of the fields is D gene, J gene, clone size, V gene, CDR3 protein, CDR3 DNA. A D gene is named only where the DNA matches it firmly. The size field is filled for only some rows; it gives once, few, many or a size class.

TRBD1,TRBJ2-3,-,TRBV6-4,CASSDFFRINRGADTQYF,TGTGCCAGCAGTGACTTCTTTCGTATTAACAGGGGCGCAGATACGCAGTATTTT
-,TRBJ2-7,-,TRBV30,CAWTRGTYEQYF,TGTGCCTGGACCAGGGGAACCTACGAGCAGTACTTC
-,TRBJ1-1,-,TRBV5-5,CASSLVGRASGRYTEAFF,TGTGCCAGCAGCTTGGTCGGCAGGGCTTCCGGGCGGTACACTGAAGCTTTCTTT
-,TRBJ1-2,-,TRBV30,CAWSRELQGHGYTF,TGTGCCTGGAGTCGGGAACTTCAGGGGCATGGCTACACCTTC
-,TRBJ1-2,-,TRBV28,CASSSGQHYGYTF,TGTGCCAGCAGTTCAGGACAGCACTATGGCTACACCTTC
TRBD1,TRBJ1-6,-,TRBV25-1,CASSGQGANSPLHF,TGTGCCAGCAGTGGACAGGGGGCGAATTCACCCCTCCACTTT
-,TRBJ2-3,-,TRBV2,CASSETARGPTDTQYF,TGTGCCAGCAGTGAAACCGCCCGAGGGCCCACAGATACGCAGTATTTT
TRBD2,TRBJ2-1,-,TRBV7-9,CASSPPSGGGANYNEQFF,TGTGCCAGCAGCCCCCCCTCGGGCGGGGGGGCGAATTACAATGAGCAGTTCTTC
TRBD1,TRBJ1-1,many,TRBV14,CASSQRTGGAEAFF,TGTGCCAGCAGCCAAAGGACAGGGGGAGCTGAAGCTTTCTTT
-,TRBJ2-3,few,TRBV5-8,CASSLAADTDTQYF,TGTGCCAGCAGCTTGGCTGCGGATACAGATACGCAGTATTTT
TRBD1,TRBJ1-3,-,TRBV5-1,CASSPTGGNTIYF,TGCGCCAGCAGCCCGACAGGGGGAAACACCATATATTTT
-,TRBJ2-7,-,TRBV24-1,CATSDLQYDRAYEQYF,TGTGCCACCAGTGATTTGCAATACGACAGAGCCTACGAGCAGTACTTC
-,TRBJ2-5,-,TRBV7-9,CASSLVAAWETQYF,TGTGCCAGCAGCTTAGTGGCGGCCTGGGAGACCCAGTACTTC
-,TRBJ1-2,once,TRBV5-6,CASSLYRVYGYTF,TGTGCCAGCAGCTTATACAGGGTATATGGCTACACCTTC
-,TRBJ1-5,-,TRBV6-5,CASSYGGPGGQPQHF,TGTGCCAGCAGTTACGGTGGCCCAGGTGGTCAGCCCCAGCATTTT
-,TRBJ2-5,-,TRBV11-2,CASSSLGSLQETQYF,TGTGCCAGCAGCTCCCTAGGCAGCCTCCAAGAGACCCAGTACTTC
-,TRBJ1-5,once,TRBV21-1,CASSPGGGRVRGQPQHF,TGTGCCAGCAGCCCTGGGGGGGGCAGGGTAAGGGGTCAGCCCCAGCATTTT
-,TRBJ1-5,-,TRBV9,CASSSSGADNQPQHF,TGTGCCAGCAGCTCCAGTGGGGCTGACAATCAGCCCCAGCATTTT
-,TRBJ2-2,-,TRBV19,CASRGGPNTGELFF,TGTGCCAGTAGGGGGGGGCCGAACACCGGGGAGCTGTTTTTT
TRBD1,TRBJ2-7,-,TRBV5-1,CASSPGTGGAKYF,TGCGCCAGCAGCCCAGGGACAGGGGGCGCTAAGTACTTC
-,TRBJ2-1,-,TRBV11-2,CASSLDSPGAYEQFF,TGTGCCAGCAGCTTAGACTCCCCTGGGGCCTATGAGCAGTTCTTC
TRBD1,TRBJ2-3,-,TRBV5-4,CASSLGQGQVYTDTQYF,TGTGCCAGCAGCTTGGGGCAGGGACAGGTCTACACAGATACGCAGTATTTT
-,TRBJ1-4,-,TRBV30,CAWHRVGEKLFF,TGTGCCTGGCACAGGGTGGGGGAAAAACTGTTTTTT
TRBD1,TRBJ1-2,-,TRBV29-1,CSVAPDRVGGYTF,TGCAGCGTTGCCCCCGACAGGGTGGGAGGCTACACCTTC
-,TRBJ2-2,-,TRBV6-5,CASSLTVANTGELFF,TGTGCCAGCAGTCTGACAGTAGCGAACACCGGGGAGCTGTTTTTT
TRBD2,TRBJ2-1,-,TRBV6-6,CASSRRALGLAGGDEQFF,TGTGCCAGCAGTCGGAGAGCGCTCGGACTAGCGGGAGGGGATGAGCAGTTCTTC
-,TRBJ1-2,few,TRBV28,CASSLWQVVGGYTF,TGTGCCAGCAGTTTGTGGCAGGTGGTAGGAGGCTACACCTTC
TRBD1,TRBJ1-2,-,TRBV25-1,CASSARGLLGYTF,TGTGCCAGCAGTGCCAGGGGGCTATTGGGCTACACCTTC
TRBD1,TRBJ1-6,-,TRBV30,CAWSVRDRDRSPLHF,TGTGCCTGGAGTGTACGGGACAGGGATCGATCACCCCTCCACTTT
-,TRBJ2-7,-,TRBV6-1,CASSERSAGNTYEQYF,TGTGCCAGCAGTGAACGGTCGGCAGGAAATACCTACGAGCAGTACTTC
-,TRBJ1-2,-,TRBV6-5,CASSYSSGGYGYTF,TGTGCCAGCAGTTACTCATCCGGGGGCTATGGCTACACCTTC
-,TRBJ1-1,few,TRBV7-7,CFHAGTEAFF,TGTTTTCACGCAGGGACTGAAGCTTTCTTT
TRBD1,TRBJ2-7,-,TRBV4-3,CASSQDRDRTYEQYF,TGCGCCAGCAGCCAAGACCGGGACAGGACCTACGAGCAGTACTTC
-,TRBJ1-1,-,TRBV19,CASRAGGTEAFF,TGTGCCAGTAGGGCCGGGGGGACTGAAGCTTTCTTT
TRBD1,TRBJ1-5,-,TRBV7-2,CASSRDSDQPQHF,TGTGCCAGCAGCCGGGACAGTGATCAGCCCCAGCATTTT
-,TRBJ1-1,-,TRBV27,CASSLHKNTEAFF,TGTGCCAGCAGTTTGCACAAGAACACTGAAGCTTTCTTT
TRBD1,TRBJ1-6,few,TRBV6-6,CASSRPRDRVNSPLHF,TGTGCCAGCAGTCGACCAAGGGACAGGGTGAATTCACCCCTCCACTTT
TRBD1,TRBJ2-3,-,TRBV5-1,CASSDNSGQPSSTDTQYF,TGCGCCAGCAGCGATAACTCGGGACAGCCCTCTAGCACAGATACGCAGTATTTT
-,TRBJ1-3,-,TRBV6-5,CASSYLVSSGNTIYF,TGTGCCAGCAGTTACTTAGTGAGCTCTGGAAACACCATATATTTT
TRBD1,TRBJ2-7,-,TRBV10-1,CASSEVNRGEQYF,TGCGCCAGCAGTGAGGTGAACAGGGGCGAGCAGTACTTC
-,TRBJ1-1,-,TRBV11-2,CASSSQGAGTEAFF,TGTGCCAGCAGCTCTCAGGGCGCGGGGACTGAAGCTTTCTTT
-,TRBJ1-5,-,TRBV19,CASSPRGNQPQHF,TGTGCCAGTAGTCCCCGGGGCAATCAGCCCCAGCATTTT
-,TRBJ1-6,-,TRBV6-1,CASSEAGSSYNSPLHF,TGTGCCAGCAGTGAAGCGGGGAGCTCCTATAATTCACCCCTCCACTTT
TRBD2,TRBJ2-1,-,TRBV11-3,CASSLGATSGSLSSYNEQFF,TGTGCCAGCAGCTTGGGCGCGACTAGCGGGTCTCTTAGCTCCTACAATGAGCAGTTCTTC
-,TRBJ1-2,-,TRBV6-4,CASSDSWGGGYTF,TGTGCCAGCAGTGACTCTTGGGGGGGTGGCTACACCTTC
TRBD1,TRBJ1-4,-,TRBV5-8,CASSYDRGGSGF,TGTGCCAGCAGCTATGACAGGGGCGGTTCGGGGTTT
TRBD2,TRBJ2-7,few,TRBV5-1,CASSSTSGRSEQYF,TGCGCCAGCAGCTCGACTAGCGGGAGAAGTGAGCAGTACTTC
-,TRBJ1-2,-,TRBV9,CASSVGGRDGYTF,TGTGCCAGCAGCGTAGGCGGTCGTGATGGCTACACCTTC
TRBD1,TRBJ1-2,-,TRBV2,CASSEDRGLDGYTF,TGTGCCAGCAGTGAAGACAGGGGGCTTGACGGCTACACCTTC
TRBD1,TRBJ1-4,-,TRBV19,CASSTRDRGGSNEKLFF,TGTGCCAGTAGTACACGGGACAGGGGAGGGTCTAATGAAAAACTGTTTTTT
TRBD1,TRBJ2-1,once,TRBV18,CASSFSGTGFVMDEQFF,TGTGCCAGCTCATTCTCCGGGACAGGTTTCGTTATGGATGAGCAGTTCTTC